This paragraph reports one T cell receptor (beta chain). Its antigen remains unknown. This entry comes from a study of shared clonotypes between healthy human individuals. Study-wide findings and caveats: In contrast to clonotypes shared by all four donors, non-shared clonotypes had lower generation probabilities.

V lost 0 bases and J 8 bases, leaving 10 bases between the germline ends. The germline CDR1 and CDR2 sequences are GTSNPN and SVGIG (reference sequence). The CDR3 is made up of 13 amino acids. The assay was run at deep level. Data came from immunoSEQ multiplex PCR; TCRdb stores just in-frame clones and leaves some out. The table has more than 2 million clones, about 94% seen once. CD45RO negativity and positive selection for CCR7 defined naive CD8 cells, a population that excluded terminally differentiated effector memory CD45RA+ cells. The TCR sequence derives from a man between 18 and 35 years old in good health. The V gene is TRBV30, the J gene TRBJ1-4, with D uncertain. Sequencing was done on a sample of naive CD8+ T cells sorted from blood. The CDR3 nucleotides are TGTGCCTGGAGTGTCGGCGGAGAAGAAAAACTGTTTTTT. This gives the protein CAWSVGGEEKLFF.